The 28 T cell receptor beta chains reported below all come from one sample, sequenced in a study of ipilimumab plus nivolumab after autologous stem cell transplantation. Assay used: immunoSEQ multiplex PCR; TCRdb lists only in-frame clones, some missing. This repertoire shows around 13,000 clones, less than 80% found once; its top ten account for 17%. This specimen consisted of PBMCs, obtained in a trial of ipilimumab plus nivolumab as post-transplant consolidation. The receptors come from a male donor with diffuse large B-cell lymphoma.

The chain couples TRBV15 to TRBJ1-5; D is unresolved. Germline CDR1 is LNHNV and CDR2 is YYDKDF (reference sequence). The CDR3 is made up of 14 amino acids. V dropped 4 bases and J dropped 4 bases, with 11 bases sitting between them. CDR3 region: CATSNPGQNQPQHF. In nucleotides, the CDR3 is TGTGCCACCAGCAACCCGGGTCAAAATCAGCCCCAGCATTTT. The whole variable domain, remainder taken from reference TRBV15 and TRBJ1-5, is DAMVIQNPRYQVTQFGKPVTLSCSQTLNHNVMYWYQQKSSQAPKLLFHYYDKDFNNEADTPDNFQSRRPNTSFCFLDIRSPGLGDTAMYLCATSNPGQNQPQHFGDGTRLSIL.

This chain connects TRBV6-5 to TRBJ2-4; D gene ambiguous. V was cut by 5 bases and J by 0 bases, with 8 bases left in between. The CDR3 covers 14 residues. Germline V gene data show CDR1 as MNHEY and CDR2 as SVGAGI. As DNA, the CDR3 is TGTGCCAGCAGTACCCACCGAGCCAAAAACATTCAGTACTTC. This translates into CASSTHRAKNIQYF.

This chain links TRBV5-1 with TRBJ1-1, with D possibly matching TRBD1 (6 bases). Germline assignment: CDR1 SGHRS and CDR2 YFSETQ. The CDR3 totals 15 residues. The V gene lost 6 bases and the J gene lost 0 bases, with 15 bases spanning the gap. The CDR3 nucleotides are TGCGCCAGCACTCTGGGGGCTAGAATGAACACTGAAGCTTTCTTT. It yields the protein CASTLGARMNTEAFF.

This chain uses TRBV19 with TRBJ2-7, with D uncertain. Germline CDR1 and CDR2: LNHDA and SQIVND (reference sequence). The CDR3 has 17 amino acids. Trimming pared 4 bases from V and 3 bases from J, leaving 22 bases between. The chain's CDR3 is CASSTKNIIGYDYEQYF. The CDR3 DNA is TGTGCCAGTAGTACAAAAAACATTATTGGGTACGACTACGAGCAGTACTTC.

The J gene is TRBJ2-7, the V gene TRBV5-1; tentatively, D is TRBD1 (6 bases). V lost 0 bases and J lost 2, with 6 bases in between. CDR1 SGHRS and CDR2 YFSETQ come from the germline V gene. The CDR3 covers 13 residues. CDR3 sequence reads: CASSLDRAYEQYF. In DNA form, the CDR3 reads TGCGCCAGCAGCTTGGACAGGGCCTACGAGCAGTACTTC.

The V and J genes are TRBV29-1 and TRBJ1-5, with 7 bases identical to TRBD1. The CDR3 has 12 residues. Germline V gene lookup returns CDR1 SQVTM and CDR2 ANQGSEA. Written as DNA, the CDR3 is TGCAGTGTCGGACAGGAGAATCAGCCCCAGCATTTT. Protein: CSVGQENQPQHF.

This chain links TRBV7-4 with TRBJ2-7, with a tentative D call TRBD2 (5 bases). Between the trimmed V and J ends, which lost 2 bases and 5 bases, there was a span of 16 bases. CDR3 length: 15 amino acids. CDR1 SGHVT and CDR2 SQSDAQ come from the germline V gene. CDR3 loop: CASSLTSAKFHEQYF. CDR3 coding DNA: TGTGCCAGCAGCTTAACTAGTGCTAAATTCCACGAGCAGTACTTC.

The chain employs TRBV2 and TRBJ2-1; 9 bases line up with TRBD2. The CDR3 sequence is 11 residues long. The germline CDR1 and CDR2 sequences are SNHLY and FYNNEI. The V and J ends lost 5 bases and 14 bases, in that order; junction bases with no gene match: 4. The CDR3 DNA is TGTGCCAGCAGTTTAGCGGGGGTGAAGTTCTTC. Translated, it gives CASSLAGVKFF. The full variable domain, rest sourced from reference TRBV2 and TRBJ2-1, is EPEVTQTPSHQVTQMGQEVILRCVPISNHLYFYWYRQILGQKVEFLVSFYNNEISEKSEIFDDQFSVERPDGSNFTLKIRSTKLEDSAMYFCASSLAGVKFFGPGTRLTVL.

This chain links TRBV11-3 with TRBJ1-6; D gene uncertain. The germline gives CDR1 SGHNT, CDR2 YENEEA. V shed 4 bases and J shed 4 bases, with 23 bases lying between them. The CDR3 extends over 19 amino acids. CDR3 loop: CASSSSKGVGKDYNSPLHF. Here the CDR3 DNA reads TGTGCCAGCAGCTCCAGTAAAGGTGTGGGAAAAGATTATAATTCACCCCTCCACTTT. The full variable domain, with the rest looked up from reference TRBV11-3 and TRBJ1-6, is EAGVVQSPRYKIIEKKQPVAFWCNPISGHNTLYWYLQNLGQGPELLIRYENEEAVDDSQLPKDRFSAERLKGVDSTLKIQPAELGDSAVYLCASSSSKGVGKDYNSPLHFGNGTRLTVT.

CDR3 DNA sequence: TGCGCCAGCAGCCCGGTCACGGACACTGAAGCTTTCTTT. Translated: CASSPVTDTEAFF. This chain links TRBV4-1 with TRBJ1-1; no clear D. The CDR3 runs to 13 residues. Trimming removed 4 bases at V and 3 bases at J, with 9 bases between. Germline CDR1 and CDR2: MGHRA and YSYEKL.

CDR3 coding DNA: TGTGCCAGCAGCCCTACCCCGAAGGACATTGATGGCTACACCTTC. Amino acid sequence: CASSPTPKDIDGYTF. The J gene is TRBJ1-2, the V gene TRBV5-4, with a weak D call TRBD1 (5 bases). The V end lost 4 bases, the J end lost 6 bases, and 19 bases lay between the germline ends. CDR3 length: 15 amino acids. Germline CDR1 reads SGHNT; CDR2 reads YYREEE (reference sequence).

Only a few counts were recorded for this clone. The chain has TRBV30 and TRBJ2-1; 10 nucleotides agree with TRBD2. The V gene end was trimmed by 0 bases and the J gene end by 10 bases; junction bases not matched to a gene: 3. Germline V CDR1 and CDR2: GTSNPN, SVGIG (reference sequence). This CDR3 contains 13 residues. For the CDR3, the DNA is TGTGCCTGGAGTGTAATACTAGCGGGGGAGCAGTTCTTC. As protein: CAWSVILAGEQFF.

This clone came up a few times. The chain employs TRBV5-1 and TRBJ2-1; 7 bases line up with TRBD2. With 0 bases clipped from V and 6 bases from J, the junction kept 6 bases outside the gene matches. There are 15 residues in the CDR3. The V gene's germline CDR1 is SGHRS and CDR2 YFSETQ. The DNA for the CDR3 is TGCGCCAGCAGCTTGGCAGGGCGGGAGAGCAATGAGCAGTTCTTC. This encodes CASSLAGRESNEQFF.

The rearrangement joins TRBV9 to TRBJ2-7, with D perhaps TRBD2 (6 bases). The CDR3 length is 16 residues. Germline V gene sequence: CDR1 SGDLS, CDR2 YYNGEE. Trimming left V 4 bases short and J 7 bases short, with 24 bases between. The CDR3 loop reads CASSPYHTSLGGEQYF. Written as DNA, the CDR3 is TGTGCCAGCAGCCCATACCACACCTCCCTCGGAGGGGAGCAGTACTTC.

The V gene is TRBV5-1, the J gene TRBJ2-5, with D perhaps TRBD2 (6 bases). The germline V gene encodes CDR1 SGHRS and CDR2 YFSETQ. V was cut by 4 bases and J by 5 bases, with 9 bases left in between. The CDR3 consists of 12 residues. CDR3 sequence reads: CASSGTLETQYF. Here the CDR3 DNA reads TGCGCCAGCAGCGGGACTCTTGAGACCCAGTACTTC.

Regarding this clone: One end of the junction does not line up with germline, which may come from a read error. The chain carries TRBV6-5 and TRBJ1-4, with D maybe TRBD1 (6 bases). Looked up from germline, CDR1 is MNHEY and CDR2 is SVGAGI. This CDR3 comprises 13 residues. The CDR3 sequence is CASTGHLNEKLFF. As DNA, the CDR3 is TGCGCCTCAACGGGACACCTCAATGAAAAACTGTTTTTT.

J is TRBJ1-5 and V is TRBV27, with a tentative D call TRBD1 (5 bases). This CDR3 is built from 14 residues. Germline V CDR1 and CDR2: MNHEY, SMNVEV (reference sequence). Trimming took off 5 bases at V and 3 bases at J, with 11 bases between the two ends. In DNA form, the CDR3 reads TGTGCCAGCAGTACGGGACGGTACAATCAGCCCCAGCATTTT. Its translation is CASSTGRYNQPQHF.

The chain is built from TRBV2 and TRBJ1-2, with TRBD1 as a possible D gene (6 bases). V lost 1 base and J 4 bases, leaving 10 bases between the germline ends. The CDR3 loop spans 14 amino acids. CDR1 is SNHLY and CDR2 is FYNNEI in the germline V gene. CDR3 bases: TGTGCCAGCAGTGAAGACGGGGGCGTCTATGGCTACACCTTC. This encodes CASSEDGGVYGYTF.

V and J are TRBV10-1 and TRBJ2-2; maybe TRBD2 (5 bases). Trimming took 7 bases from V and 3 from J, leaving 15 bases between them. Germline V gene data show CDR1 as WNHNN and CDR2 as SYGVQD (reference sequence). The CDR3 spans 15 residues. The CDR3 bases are TGCGCCAGCACCCGGACTCCCTGGGACACCGGGGAGCTGTTTTTT. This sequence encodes CASTRTPWDTGELFF.

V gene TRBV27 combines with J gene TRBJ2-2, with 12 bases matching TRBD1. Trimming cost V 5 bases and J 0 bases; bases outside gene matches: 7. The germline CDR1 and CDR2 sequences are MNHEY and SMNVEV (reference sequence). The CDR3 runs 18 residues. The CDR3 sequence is CASSLRGQGAANTGELFF. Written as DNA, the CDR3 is TGTGCCAGCAGTCTCAGGGGACAGGGGGCCGCGAACACCGGGGAGCTGTTTTTT.

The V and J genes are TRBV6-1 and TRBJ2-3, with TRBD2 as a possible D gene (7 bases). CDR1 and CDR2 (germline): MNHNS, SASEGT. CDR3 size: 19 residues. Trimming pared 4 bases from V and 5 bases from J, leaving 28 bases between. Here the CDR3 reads CASSASLGGGVPPRDTQYF. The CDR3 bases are TGTGCCAGCAGTGCGTCCCTGGGGGGGGGCGTCCCCCCCAGAGATACGCAGTATTTT.

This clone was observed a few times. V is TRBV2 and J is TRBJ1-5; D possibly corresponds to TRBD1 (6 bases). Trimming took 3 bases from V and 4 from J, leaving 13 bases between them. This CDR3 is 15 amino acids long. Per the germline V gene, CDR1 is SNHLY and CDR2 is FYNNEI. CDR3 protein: CASSDSQGINQPQHF. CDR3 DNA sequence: TGTGCCAGCAGTGACTCGCAGGGGATTAATCAGCCCCAGCATTTT.

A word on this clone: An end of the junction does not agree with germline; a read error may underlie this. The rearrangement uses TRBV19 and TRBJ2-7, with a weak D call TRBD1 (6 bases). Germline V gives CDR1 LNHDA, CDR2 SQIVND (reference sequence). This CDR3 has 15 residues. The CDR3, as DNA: TGTGCCAGTAGTATCGGGACACTCTTAAGCCACGAGCAGTGCTTC. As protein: CASSIGTLLSHEQCF.

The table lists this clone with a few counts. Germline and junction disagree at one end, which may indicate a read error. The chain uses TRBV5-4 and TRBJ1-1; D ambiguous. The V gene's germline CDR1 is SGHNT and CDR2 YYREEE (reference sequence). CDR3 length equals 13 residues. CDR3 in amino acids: CASSQEAETEAFF. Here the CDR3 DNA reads TGCGCCAGCAGCCAAGAAGCGGAAACTGAAGCTTTCTTT.

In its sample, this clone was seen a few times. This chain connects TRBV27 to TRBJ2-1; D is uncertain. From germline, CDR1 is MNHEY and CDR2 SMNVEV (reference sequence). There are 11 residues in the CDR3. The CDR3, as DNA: TGTGCTACCTTTTTCGGAAACTTGCAGTTCTTC. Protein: CATFFGNLQFF.

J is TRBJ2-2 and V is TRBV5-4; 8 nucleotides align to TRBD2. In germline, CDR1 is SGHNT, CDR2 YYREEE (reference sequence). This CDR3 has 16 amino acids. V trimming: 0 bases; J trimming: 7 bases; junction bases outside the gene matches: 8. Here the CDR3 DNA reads TGTGCCAGCAGCTTGGGCCGGGGGGGGGAGATCGGGGAGCTGTTTTTT. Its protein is CASSLGRGGEIGELFF.

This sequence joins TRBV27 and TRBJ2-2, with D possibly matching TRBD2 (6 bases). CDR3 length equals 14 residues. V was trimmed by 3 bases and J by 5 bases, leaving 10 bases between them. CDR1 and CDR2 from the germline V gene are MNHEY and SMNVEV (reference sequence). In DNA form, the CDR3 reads TGTGCCAGCAGTTTTCCCGGGGGTACCGGGGAGCTGTTTTTT. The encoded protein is CASSFPGGTGELFF.

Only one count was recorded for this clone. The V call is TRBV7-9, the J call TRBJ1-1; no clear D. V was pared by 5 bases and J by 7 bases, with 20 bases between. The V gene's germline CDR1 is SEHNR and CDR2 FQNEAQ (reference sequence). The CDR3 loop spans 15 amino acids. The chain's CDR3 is CASSAAASVRLEAFF. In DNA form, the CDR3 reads TGTGCCAGCAGCGCGGCAGCCTCGGTGCGCCTTGAAGCTTTCTTT.